A few counts support the clone carrying this T cell receptor (beta chain). The data are from a study of blood T cells in healthy people across ages. Combining a sample-barcoded 5' primer with a J-beta primer mix, a second PCR ran for 7 to 11 cycles. A template-switch adaptor with 12 random nucleotides tagged each cDNA molecule. MiXCR was run by TCRdb on the 5' RACE reads, yielding one entry per CDR3 protein. The table has about 1 million distinct CDR3 sequences, 40% to 55% seen once; the top ten hold under 20%. The specimen was blood. This clonotype was sampled from a woman in her sixties in good health.

The CDR3 DNA sequence: TGCAGTGCTAGAGCCGGGACAGGGGCCCCGCTTGAGTACTTC. Amino acids: CSARAGTGAPLEYF. The chain recombines TRBV20-1 with TRBJ2-5, with 10 bases fitting TRBD1. With V trimmed by 1 base and J by 12 bases, 11 bases remained unmatched. The CDR3 extends over 14 amino acids. Germline lookup yields CDR1 DFQATT and CDR2 SNEGSKA (reference sequence).